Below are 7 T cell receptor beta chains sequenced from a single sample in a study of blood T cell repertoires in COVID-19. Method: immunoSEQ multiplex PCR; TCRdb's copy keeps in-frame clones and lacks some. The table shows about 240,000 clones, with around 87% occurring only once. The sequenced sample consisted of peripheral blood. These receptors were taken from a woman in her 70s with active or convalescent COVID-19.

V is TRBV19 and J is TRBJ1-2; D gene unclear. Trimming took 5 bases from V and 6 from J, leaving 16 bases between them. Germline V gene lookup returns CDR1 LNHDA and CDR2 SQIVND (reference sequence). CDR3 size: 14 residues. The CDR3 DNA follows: TGTGCCAGTAGTCCTGGACTTTCTTTCGATGGCTACACCTTC. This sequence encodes CASSPGLSFDGYTF.

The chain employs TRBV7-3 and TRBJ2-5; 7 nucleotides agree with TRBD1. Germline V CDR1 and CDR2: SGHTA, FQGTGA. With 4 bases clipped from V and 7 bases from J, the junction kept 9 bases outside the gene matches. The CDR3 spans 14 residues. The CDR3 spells CASSSMTGSVTQYF. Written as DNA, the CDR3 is TGTGCCAGCAGCTCGATGACAGGGTCGGTGACCCAGTACTTC.

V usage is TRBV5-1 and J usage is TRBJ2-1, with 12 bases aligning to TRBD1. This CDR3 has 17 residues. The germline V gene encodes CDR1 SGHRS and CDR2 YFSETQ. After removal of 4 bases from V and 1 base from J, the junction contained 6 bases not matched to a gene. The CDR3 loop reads CASSPGTGGLSYNEQFF. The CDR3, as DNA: TGCGCCAGCAGCCCCGGGACAGGGGGCTTATCCTACAATGAGCAGTTCTTC.

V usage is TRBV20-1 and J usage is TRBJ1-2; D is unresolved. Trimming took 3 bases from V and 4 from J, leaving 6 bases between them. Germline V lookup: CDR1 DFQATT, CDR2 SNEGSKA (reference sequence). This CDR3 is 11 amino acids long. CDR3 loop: CSASSVYGYTF. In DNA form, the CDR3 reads TGCAGTGCTAGCTCAGTCTATGGCTACACCTTC.

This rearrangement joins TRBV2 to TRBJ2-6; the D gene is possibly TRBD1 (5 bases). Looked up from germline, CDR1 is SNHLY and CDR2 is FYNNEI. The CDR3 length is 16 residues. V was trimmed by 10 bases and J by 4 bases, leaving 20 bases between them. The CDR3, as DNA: TGTGCCACCCAAATCCCAGGGTCGGCCGGGGCCAACGTCCTGACTTTC. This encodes CATQIPGSAGANVLTF.

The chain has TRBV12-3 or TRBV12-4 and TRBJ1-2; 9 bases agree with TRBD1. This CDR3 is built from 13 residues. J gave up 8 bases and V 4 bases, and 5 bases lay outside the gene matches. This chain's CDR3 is CASSWDRAYGYTF. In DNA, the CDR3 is TGTGCCAGCAGTTGGGACAGGGCGTACGGCTACACCTTC.

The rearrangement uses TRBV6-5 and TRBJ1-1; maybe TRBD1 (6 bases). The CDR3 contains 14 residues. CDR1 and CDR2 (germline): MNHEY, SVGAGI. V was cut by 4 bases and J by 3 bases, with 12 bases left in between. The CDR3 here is CASSFYRDHTEAFF. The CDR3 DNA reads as TGTGCCAGCAGTTTTTACAGGGACCACACTGAAGCTTTCTTT.